This T cell receptor beta chain came from a study of blood T cell repertoires in COVID-19. The overall study: Samples taken during acute and convalescent COVID-19 were collected in the United States, Italy and Spain. PBMCs, B-cell-depleted T cells, or T cells were the source of the cDNA or gDNA that made up the material.

Trimming took 6 bases from V and 7 from J; bases not matched to a gene: 12. This CDR3 contains 16 residues. Per the germline V gene, CDR1 is LGHNT and CDR2 is FRNRAP. This clone occurred a few times. Per the original data handling: Using reference gene primer amplification, nucleated cell counts were estimated. Generated by immunoSEQ multiplex PCR, the TCRdb table keeps only in-frame clones and is missing some. D and trimming come from the DNA, and the V and J calls and clone size come from that table. Of 150,000 to 200,000 clones listed, 90% are singletons. The sequence came from a man aged 55 to 70 with active or convalescent COVID-19. Specimen: peripheral blood. This sequence joins TRBV12-5 and TRBJ2-2, with 9 positions matching TRBD1. CDR3 nucleotides: TGTGCTAGTGGGCCCTTTACAGGGGGCGCGATCGGGGAGCTGTTTTTT. Residues: CASGPFTGGAIGELFF.